The entry below gives a single T cell receptor (beta chain) sequence along with its context. The CDR3 spans 16 residues. The V gene end was trimmed by 6 bases and the J gene end by 3 bases; junction bases not matched to a gene: 12. Germline CDR1 is LNHDA and CDR2 is SQIVND (reference sequence). These data come from a study of OX40 agonist ivuxolimab in advanced cancers. The repertoire was sequenced with immunoSEQ multiplex PCR; TCRdb's copy has only in-frame clones and lacks some. The top ten clones hold over 1% of a sample with roughly 48,000 clones, approximately 86% of them seen once. This specimen was CD4+ or CD8+ T cells sorted from blood, taken in a trial of the OX40 agonist ivuxolimab. The clonotype originates from an adult with an advanced solid tumor such as melanoma, head and neck, liver or kidney cancer. The rearrangement links TRBV19 to TRBJ2-3; 7 nucleotides agree with TRBD1. The CDR3 DNA reads TGTGCCAGTAGCCTTTTTCCGGGACAGCCAACAGATACGCAGTATTTT. It yields the protein CASSLFPGQPTDTQYF. The entire variable domain, with the rest obtained from reference TRBV19 and TRBJ2-3, is as follows: DGGITQSPKYLFRKEGQNVTLSCEQNLNHDAMYWYRQDPGQGLRLIYYSQIVNDFQKGDIAEGYSVSREKKESFPLTVTSAQKNPTAFYLCASSLFPGQPTDTQYFGPGTRLTVL.